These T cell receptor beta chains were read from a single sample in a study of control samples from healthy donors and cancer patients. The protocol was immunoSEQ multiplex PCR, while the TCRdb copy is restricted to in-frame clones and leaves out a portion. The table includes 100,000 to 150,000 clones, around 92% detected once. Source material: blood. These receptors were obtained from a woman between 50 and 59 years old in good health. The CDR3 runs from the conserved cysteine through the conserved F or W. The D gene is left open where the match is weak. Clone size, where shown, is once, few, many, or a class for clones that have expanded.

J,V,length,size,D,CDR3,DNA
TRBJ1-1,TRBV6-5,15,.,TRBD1,CASRLQGSLDTEAFF,TGTGCCAGCAGGTTACAGGGGTCGTTGGACACTGAAGCTTTCTTT
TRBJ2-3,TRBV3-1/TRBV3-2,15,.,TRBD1,CASSAPGQGSDTQYF,TGTGCCAGCAGCGCCCCGGGACAGGGGTCAGATACGCAGTATTTT
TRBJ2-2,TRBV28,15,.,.,CASSLGARNTGELFF,TGTGCCAGCAGTCTCGGGGCAAGAAACACCGGGGAGCTGTTTTTT
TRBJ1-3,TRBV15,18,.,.,CATSRDRAHSSSGNTIYF,TGTGCCACCAGCAGAGATAGGGCGCACTCTAGCTCTGGAAACACCATATATTTT
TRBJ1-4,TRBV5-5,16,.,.,CASSRIPGTTNEKLFF,TGTGCCAGCAGCCGTATACCCGGGACAACTAATGAAAAACTGTTTTTT
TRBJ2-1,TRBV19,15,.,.,CASSIDPAAYNEQFF,TGTGCCAGTAGTATAGACCCAGCTGCCTACAATGAGCAGTTCTTC
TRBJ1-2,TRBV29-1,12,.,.,CSVQEFGDGYTF,TGCAGCGTACAGGAGTTCGGGGATGGCTACACCTTC
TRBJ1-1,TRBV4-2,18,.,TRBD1,CASSQDLAGGAQDTEAFF,TGTGCCAGCAGCCAAGATTTGGCAGGGGGCGCTCAGGACACTGAAGCTTTCTTT
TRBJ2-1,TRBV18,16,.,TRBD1,CASSQTGGSSYNEQFF,TGTGCCAGCTCACAGACAGGGGGGAGCTCCTACAATGAGCAGTTCTTC
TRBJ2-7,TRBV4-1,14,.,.,CASSQLTGSYEQYF,TGCGCCAGCAGCCAACTGACGGGTAGCTACGAGCAGTACTTC
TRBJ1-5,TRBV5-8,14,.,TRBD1,CASRRGQGFQPQHF,TGTGCCAGCAGACGAGGACAGGGGTTTCAGCCCCAGCATTTT
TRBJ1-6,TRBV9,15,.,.,CASSNFESRDSPLHF,TGTGCCAGCAGCAACTTTGAGAGTAGGGACTCACCCCTCCACTTT
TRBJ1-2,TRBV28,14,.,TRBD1,CASRAGDRVKGYTF,TGTGCCAGCAGAGCCGGGGACAGGGTAAAAGGCTACACCTTC
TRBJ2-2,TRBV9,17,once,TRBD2,CASSVGTGGGLTGELFF,TGTGCCAGCAGCGTAGGGACCGGGGGGGGTCTCACCGGGGAGCTGTTTTTT
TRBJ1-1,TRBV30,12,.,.,CACGRKNTEAFF,TGTGCCTGCGGACGGAAGAACACTGAAGCTTTCTTT
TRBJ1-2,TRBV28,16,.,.,CASKGGSAVFFYGYTF,TGTGCCAGCAAGGGCGGAAGCGCCGTCTTTTTTTATGGCTACACCTTC
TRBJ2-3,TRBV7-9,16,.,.,CASSLFSLSSTDTQYF,TGTGCCAGCAGCTTATTTTCCCTGTCCAGCACAGATACGCAGTATTTT
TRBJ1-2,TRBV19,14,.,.,CASRSGQTSYGYTF,TGTGCCAGTAGGTCGGGACAAACCTCTTATGGCTACACCTTC
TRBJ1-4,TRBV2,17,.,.,CASRRSQGLATNEKLFF,TGTGCCAGCAGACGATCCCAGGGATTGGCAACTAATGAAAAACTGTTTTTT
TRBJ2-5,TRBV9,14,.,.,CASSVGTIRETQYF,TGTGCCAGCAGCGTAGGGACTATCAGAGAGACCCAGTACTTC
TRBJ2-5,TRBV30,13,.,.,CALAAGVKETQYF,TGTGCGTTAGCGGCAGGGGTAAAAGAGACCCAGTACTTC
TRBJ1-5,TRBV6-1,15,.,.,CASSEAEQGHQPQHF,TGTGCCAGCAGTGAAGCGGAACAGGGCCATCAGCCCCAGCATTTT
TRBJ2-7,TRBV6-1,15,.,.,CASSEIGTGPYEQYF,TGTGCCAGCAGTGAAATAGGGACGGGCCCCTACGAGCAGTACTTC
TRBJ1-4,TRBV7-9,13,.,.,CASGRDWGEKLFF,TGTGCCAGCGGAAGGGATTGGGGGGAAAAACTGTTTTTT
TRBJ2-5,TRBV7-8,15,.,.,CASSFSPAPGETQYF,TGTGCCAGCAGCTTCAGCCCAGCCCCAGGAGAGACCCAGTACTTC
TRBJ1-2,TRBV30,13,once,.,CAWSVGVNYGYTF,TGTGCCTGGAGTGTTGGAGTTAACTATGGCTACACCTTC
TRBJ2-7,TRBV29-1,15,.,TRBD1,CSVDSPGQGYGEQYF,TGCAGCGTTGATTCTCCGGGACAGGGGTACGGCGAGCAGTACTTC
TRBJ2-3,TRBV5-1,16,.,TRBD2,CASTSSAGGRTDTQYF,TGCGCCAGCACCTCCTCTGCGGGAGGTCGGACAGATACGCAGTATTTT